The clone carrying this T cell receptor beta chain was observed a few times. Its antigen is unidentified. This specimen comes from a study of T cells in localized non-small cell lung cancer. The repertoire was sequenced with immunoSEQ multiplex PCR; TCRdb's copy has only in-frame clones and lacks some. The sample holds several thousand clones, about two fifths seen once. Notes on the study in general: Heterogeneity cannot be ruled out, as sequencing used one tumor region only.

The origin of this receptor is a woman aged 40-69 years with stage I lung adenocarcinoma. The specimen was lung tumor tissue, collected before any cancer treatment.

In nucleotides, the CDR3 is TGTGCCAGCAGCTTAGGTGCAGGCGGGGTCACTGAAGCTTTCTTT. It encodes CASSLGAGGVTEAFF. This chain joins TRBV11-3 and TRBJ1-1, with D uncertain. Looked up from germline, CDR1 is SGHNT and CDR2 is YENEEA. The CDR3 loop spans 15 amino acids. With 1 base removed from V and 4 bases from J, the gap between germline ends came to 13 bases.